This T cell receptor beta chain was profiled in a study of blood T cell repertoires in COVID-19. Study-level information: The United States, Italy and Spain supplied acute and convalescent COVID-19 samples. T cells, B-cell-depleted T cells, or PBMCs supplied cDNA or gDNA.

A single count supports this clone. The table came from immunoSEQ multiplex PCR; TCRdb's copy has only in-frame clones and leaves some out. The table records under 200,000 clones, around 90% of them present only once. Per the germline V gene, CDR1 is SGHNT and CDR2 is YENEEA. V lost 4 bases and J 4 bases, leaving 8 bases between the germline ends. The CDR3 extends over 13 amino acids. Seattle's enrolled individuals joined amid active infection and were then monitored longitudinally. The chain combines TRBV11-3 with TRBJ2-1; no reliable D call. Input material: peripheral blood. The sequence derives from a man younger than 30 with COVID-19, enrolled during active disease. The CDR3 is CASSSQVYNEQFF. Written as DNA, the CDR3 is TGTGCCAGCAGCTCACAAGTTTACAATGAGCAGTTCTTC.